The present TCR beta chain was sequenced within a study of cytomegalovirus exposure and HLA in healthy donors. Findings of the study overall: Per published reports, the classifier diagnosed cytomegalovirus status with high specificity and sensitivity.

Comment on this clone: As yet, its antigen is unknown.

This CDR3 region has 15 residues. Germline V gene sequence: CDR1 SQVTM, CDR2 ANQGSEA. Between the trimmed V and J ends, which lost 4 bases and 0 bases, there was a span of 13 bases. This table comes from immunoSEQ multiplex PCR, and its TCRdb copy is limited to in-frame clones, with some not included. The sample shows 150,000 to 200,000 clones, around 84% of them seen only once. This TCR was sampled from a man aged 18 to 29 in good health and CMV-seropositive. Sequencing used PBMCs. The chain links TRBV29-1 to TRBJ1-5; possible D gene TRBD1, 5 bases. The chain's CDR3 is CSVVLGGDSNQPQHF. In DNA form, the CDR3 reads TGCAGCGTTGTCCTGGGGGGGGATAGCAATCAGCCCCAGCATTTT.